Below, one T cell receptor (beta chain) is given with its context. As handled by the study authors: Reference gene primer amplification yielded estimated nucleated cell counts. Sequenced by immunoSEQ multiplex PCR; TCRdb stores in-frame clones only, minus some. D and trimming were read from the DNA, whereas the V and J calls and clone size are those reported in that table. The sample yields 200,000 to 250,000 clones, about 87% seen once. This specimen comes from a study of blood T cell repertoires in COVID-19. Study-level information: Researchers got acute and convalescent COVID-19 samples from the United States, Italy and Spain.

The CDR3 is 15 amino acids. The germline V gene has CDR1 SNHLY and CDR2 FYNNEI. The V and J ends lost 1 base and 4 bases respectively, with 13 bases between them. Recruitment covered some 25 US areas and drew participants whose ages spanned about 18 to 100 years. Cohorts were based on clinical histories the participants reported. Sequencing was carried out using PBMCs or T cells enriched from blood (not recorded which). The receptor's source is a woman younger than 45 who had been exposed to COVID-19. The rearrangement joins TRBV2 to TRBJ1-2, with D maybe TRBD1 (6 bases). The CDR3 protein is CASSEGGGASYGYTF. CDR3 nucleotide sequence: TGTGCCAGCAGTGAAGGTGGGGGGGCGAGCTATGGCTACACCTTC.